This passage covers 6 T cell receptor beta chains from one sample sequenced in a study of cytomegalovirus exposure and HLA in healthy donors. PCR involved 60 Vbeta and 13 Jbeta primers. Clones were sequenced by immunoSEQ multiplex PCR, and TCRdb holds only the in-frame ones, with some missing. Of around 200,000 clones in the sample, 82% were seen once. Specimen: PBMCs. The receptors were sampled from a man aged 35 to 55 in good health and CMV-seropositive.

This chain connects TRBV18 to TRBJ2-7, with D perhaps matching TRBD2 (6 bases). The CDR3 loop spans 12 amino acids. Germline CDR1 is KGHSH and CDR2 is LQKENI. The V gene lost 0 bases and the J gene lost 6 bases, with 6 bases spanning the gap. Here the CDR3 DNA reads TGTGCCAGCTCACCACCGGGAGGCGAGCAGTACTTC. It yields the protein CASSPPGGEQYF.

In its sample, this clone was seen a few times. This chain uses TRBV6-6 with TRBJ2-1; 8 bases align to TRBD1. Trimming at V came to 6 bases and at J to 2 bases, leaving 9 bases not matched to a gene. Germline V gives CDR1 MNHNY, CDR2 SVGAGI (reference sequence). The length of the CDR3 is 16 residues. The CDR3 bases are TGTGCCAGCAGCCCCCGACAGGGGCTCCCCTACAATGAGCAGTTCTTC. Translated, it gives CASSPRQGLPYNEQFF.

The chain's CDR3 is CASSLGTGGLEQYF. CDR3 DNA sequence: TGCGCCAGCAGCTTGGGGACGGGGGGCTTGGAGCAGTACTTC. This chain links TRBV5-1 with TRBJ2-7; D perhaps matches TRBD2 (7 bases). Trimming stripped 0 bases from V and 7 bases from J, with 14 bases between. The CDR3 length is 14 residues. In germline, CDR1 is SGHRS, CDR2 YFSETQ.

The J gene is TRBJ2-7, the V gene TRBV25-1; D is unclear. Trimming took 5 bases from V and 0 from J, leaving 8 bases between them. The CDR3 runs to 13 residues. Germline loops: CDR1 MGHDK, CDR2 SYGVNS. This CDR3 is CASSPESSYEQYF. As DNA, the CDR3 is TGTGCCAGCAGTCCGGAGAGCTCCTACGAGCAGTACTTC.

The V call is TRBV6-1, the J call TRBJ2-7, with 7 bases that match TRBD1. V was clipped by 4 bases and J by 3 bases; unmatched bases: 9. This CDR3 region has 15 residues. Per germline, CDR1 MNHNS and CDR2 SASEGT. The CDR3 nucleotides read TGTGCCAGCAGTGGATGGGACAGTTACTACTACGAGCAGTACTTC. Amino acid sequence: CASSGWDSYYYEQYF.

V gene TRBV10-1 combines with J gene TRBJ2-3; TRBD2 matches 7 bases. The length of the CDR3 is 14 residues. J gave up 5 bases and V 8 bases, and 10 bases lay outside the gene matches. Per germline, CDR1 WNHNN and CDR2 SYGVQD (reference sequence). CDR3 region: CASQRSGTGDTQYF. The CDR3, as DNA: TGCGCCAGCCAGCGGAGCGGGACTGGAGATACGCAGTATTTT.